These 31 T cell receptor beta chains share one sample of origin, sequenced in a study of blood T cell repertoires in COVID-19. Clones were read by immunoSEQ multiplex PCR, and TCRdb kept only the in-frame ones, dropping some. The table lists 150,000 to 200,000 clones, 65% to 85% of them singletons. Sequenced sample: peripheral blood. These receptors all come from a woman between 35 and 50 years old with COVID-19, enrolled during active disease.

CDR3 sequence: CASSLRQGAVDTGELFF. The CDR3 DNA is TGTGCCAGCAGCTTGAGACAGGGGGCGGTTGACACCGGGGAGCTGTTTTTT. This rearrangement joins TRBV11-2 to TRBJ2-2, with TRBD1 matching 10 bases. CDR3 length equals 17 residues. J was trimmed by 3 bases and V by 3 bases; bases with no gene match: 7. Per germline, CDR1 SGHAT and CDR2 FQNNGV.

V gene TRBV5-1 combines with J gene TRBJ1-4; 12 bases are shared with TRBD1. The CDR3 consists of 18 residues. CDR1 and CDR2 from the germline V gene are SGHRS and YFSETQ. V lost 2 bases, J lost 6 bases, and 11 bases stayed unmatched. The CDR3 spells CASSFQPGQGAEDEKLFF. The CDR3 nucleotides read TGCGCCAGCAGCTTCCAGCCGGGACAGGGGGCCGAAGATGAAAAACTGTTTTTT.

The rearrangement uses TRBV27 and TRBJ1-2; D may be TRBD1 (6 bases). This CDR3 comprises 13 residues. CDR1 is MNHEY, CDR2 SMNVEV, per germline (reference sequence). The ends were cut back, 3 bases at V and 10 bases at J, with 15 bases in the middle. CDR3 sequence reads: CASSFFTGLDYTF. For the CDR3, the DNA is TGTGCCAGCAGTTTCTTTACAGGGCTGGACTACACCTTC.

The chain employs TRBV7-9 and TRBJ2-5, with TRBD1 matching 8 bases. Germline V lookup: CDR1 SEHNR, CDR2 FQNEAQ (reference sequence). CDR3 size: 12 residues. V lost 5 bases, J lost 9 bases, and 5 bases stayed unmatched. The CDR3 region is CASSPTDRAQYF. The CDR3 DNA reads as TGTGCCAGCAGCCCGACGGACAGGGCCCAGTACTTC.

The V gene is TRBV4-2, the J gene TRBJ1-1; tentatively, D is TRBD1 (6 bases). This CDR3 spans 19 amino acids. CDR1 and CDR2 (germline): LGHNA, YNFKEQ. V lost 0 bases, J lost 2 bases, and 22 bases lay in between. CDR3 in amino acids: CASSQDDLAGVYGNTEAFF. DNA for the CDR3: TGTGCCAGCAGCCAAGACGACCTAGCAGGGGTATACGGCAACACTGAAGCTTTCTTT.

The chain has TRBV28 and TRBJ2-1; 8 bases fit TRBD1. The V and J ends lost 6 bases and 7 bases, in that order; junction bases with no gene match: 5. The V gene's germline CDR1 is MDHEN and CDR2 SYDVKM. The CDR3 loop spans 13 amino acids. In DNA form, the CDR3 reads TGTGCCAGCAGCGGACAGGGCCGAAATGAGCAGTTCTTC. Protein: CASSGQGRNEQFF. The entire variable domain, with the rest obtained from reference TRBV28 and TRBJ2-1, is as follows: DVKVTQSSRYLVKRTGEKVFLECVQDMDHENMFWYRQDPGLGLRLIYFSYDVKMKEKGDIPEGYSVSREKKERFSLILESASTNQTSMYLCASSGQGRNEQFFGPGTRLTVL.

CDR3 sequence reads: CASSKTSGRTDTQYF. The CDR3 DNA reads TGTGCCAGCAGCAAAACTAGCGGACGAACAGATACGCAGTATTTT. V gene TRBV21-1 combines with J gene TRBJ2-3; the table's D call, TRBD2, has no DNA check behind it. TRBV21-1 is reported as a pseudogene. The CDR3 is made up of 15 amino acids.

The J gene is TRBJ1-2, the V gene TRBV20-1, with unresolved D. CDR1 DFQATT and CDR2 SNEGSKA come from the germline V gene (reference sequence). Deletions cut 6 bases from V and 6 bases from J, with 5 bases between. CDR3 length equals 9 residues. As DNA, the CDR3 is TGCAGTGCCGAGGATGGCTACACCTTC. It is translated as CSAEDGYTF.

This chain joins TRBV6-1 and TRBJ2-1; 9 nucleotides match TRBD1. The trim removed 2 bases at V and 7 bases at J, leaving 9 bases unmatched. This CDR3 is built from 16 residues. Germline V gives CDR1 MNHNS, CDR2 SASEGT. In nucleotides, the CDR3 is TGTGCCAGCAGTGAACACCGGGGACAGGGCGGGAATGAGCAGTTCTTC. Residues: CASSEHRGQGGNEQFF.

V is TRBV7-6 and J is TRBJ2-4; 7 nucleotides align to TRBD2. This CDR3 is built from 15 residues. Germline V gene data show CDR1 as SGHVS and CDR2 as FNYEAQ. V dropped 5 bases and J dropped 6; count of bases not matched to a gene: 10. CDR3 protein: CASSQAYGGGNIQYF. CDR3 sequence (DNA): TGTGCCAGCAGCCAAGCGTATGGGGGGGGAAACATTCAGTACTTC.

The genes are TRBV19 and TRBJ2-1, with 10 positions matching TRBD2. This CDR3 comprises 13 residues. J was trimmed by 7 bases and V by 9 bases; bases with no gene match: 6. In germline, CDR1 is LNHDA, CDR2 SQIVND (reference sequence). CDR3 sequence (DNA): TGTGCCAGCCGGACTAGCGGTTGGAATGAGCAGTTCTTC. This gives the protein CASRTSGWNEQFF.

The CDR3 sequence: CASSYLVAGIYNEQFF. The CDR3 DNA follows: TGTGCCAGCAGCTACCTCGTAGCGGGGATTTACAATGAGCAGTTCTTC. V usage is TRBV7-9 and J usage is TRBJ2-1, with 8 bases matching TRBD2. The CDR3 consists of 16 residues. The V gene's germline CDR1 is SEHNR and CDR2 FQNEAQ (reference sequence). The V and J ends lost 4 bases and 4 bases, in that order; junction bases with no gene match: 9.

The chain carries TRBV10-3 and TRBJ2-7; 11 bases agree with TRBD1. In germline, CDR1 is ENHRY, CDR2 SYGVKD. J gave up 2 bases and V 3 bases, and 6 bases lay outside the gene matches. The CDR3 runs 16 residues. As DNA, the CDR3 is TGTGCCATCAGTGACCCCGGACAGGGGGCTACCTACGAGCAGTACTTC. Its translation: CAISDPGQGATYEQYF.

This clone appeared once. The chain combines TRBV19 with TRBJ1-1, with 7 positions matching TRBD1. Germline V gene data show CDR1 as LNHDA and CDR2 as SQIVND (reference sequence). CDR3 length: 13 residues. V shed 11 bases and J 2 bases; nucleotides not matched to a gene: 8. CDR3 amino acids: CASQGQLNTEAFF. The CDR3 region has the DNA TGTGCCTCCCAGGGACAGCTCAACACTGAAGCTTTCTTT. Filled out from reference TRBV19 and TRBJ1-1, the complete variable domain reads DGGITQSPKYLFRKEGQNVTLSCEQNLNHDAMYWYRQDPGQGLRLIYYSQIVNDFQKGDIAEGYSVSREKKESFPLTVTSAQKNPTAFYLCASQGQLNTEAFFGQGTRLTVV.

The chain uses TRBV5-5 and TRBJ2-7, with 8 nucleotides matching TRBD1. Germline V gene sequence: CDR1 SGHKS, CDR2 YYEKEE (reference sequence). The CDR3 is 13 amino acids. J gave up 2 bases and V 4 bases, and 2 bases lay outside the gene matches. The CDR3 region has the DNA TGTGCCAGCAGCGTGGACAGGGCCTACGAGCAGTACTTC. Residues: CASSVDRAYEQYF.

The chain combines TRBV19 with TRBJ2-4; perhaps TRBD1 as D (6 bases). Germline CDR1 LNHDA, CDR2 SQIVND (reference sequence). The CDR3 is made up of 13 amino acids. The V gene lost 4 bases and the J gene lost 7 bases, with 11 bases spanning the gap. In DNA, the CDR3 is TGTGCCAGTAGTAACAGGGATGGGAACATTCAGTACTTC. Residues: CASSNRDGNIQYF.

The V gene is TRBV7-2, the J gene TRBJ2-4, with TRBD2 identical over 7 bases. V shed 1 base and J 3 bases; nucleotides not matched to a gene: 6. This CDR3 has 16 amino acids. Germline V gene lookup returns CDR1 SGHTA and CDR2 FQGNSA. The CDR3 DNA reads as TGTGCCAGCAGCTTAGGCAGTGGGGGGGGCAAAAACATTCAGTACTTC. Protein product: CASSLGSGGGKNIQYF.

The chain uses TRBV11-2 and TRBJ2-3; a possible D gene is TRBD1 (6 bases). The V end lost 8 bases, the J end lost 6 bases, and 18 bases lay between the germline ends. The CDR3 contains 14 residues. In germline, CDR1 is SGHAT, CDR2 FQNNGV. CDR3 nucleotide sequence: TGTGCCAGCGGCCCGCTTGGACAGTGGGATACGCAGTATTTT. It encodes CASGPLGQWDTQYF.

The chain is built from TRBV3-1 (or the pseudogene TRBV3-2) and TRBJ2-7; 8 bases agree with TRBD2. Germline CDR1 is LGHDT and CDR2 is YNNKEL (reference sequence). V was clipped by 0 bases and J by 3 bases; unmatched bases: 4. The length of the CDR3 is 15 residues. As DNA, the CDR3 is TGTGCCAGCAGCCAAGATTCGGGGGGGGGCTACGAGCAGTACTTC. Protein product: CASSQDSGGGYEQYF.

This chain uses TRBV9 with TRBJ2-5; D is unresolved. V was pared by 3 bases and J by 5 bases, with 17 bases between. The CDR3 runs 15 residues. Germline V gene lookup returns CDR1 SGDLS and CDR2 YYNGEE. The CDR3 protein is CASSAAFTGLETQYF. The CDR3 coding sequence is TGTGCCAGCAGCGCCGCCTTTACCGGTTTGGAGACCCAGTACTTC. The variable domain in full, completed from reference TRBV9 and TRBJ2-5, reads DSGVTQTPKHLITATGQRVTLRCSPRSGDLSVYWYQQSLDQGLQFLIQYYNGEERAKGNILERFSAQQFPDLHSELNLSSLELGDSALYFCASSAAFTGLETQYFGPGTRLLVL.

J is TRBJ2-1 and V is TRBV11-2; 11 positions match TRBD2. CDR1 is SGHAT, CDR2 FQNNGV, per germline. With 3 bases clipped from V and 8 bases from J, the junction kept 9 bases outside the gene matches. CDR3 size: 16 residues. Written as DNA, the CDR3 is TGTGCCAGCAGCTTCATAGCGGGAGGGTCGTTTGATGAGCAGTTCTTC. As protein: CASSFIAGGSFDEQFF.

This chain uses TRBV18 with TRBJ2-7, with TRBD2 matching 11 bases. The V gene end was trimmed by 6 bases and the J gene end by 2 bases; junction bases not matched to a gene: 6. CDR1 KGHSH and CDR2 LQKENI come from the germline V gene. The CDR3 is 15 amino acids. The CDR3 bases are TGTGCCAGCTCGCCCGGACTAGCGGGCACCTACGAGCAGTACTTC. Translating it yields CASSPGLAGTYEQYF.

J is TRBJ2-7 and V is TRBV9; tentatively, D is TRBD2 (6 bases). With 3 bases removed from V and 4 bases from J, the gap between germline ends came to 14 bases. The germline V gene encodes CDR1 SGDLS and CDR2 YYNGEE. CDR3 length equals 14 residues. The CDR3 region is CASSGSVGGYEQYF. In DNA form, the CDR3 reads TGTGCCAGCAGCGGTAGTGTGGGGGGATACGAGCAGTACTTC. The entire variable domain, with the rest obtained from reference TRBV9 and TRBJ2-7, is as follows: DSGVTQTPKHLITATGQRVTLRCSPRSGDLSVYWYQQSLDQGLQFLIQYYNGEERAKGNILERFSAQQFPDLHSELNLSSLELGDSALYFCASSGSVGGYEQYFGPGTRLTVT.

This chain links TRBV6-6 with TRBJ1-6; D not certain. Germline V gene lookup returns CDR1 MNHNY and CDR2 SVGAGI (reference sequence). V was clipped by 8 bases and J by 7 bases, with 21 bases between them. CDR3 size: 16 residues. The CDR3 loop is CASSSLGPLANSPLHF. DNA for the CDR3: TGTGCCAGCTCTAGCCTCGGGCCACTAGCAAATTCACCCCTCCACTTT.

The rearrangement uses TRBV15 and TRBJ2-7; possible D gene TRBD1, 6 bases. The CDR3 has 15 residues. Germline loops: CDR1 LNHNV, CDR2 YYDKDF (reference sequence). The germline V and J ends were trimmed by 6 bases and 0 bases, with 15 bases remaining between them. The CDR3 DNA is TGTGCCACCAGTTCCACAGGGCTTCCCTCCTACGAGCAGTACTTC. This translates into CATSSTGLPSYEQYF.

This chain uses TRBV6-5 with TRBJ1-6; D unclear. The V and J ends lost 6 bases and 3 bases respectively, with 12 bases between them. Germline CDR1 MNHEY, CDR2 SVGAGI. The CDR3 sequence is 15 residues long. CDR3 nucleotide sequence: TGTGCCAGCAGGCCTACAGATATCTATAATTCACCCCTCCACTTT. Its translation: CASRPTDIYNSPLHF.

CDR3 protein: CATSLSPDKSEKLFF. The CDR3, as DNA: TGTGCCACCAGCCTCAGCCCGGACAAGTCTGAAAAACTGTTTTTT. The rearrangement uses TRBV15 and TRBJ1-4, with D tentatively TRBD1 (5 bases). The CDR3 sequence is 15 residues long. The germline V and J ends were trimmed by 5 bases and 7 bases, with 17 bases remaining between them. Germline lookup yields CDR1 LNHNV and CDR2 YYDKDF (reference sequence).

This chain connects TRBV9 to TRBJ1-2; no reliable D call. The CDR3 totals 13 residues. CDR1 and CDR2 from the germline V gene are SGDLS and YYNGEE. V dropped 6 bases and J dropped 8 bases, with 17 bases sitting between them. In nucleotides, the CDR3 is TGTGCCAGCACCCCGTCGGGTAACGAGGGCTACACCTTC. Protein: CASTPSGNEGYTF. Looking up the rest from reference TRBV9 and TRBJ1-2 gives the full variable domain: DSGVTQTPKHLITATGQRVTLRCSPRSGDLSVYWYQQSLDQGLQFLIQYYNGEERAKGNILERFSAQQFPDLHSELNLSSLELGDSALYFCASTPSGNEGYTFGSGTRLTVV.

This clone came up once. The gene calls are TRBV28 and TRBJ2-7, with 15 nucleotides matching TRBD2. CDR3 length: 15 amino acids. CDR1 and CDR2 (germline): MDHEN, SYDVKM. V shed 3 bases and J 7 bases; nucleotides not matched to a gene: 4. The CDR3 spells CASSLAGTSGREQYF. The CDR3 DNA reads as TGTGCCAGCAGTTTGGCAGGGACTAGCGGGAGGGAGCAGTACTTC.

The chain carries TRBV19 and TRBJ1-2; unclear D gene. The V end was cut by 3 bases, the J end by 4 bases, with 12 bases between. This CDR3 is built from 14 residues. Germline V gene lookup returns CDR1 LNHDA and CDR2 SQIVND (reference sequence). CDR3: CASSMIYSLYGYTF. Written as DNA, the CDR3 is TGTGCCAGTAGTATGATATACAGCCTCTATGGCTACACCTTC.

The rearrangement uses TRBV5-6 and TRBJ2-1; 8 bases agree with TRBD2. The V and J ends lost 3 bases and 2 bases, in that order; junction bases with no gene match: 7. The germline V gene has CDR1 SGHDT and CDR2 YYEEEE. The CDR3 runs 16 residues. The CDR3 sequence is CASSSRAGVAYNEQFF. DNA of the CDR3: TGTGCCAGCAGCTCGAGAGCGGGGGTAGCCTACAATGAGCAGTTCTTC.